A selection of T cell receptor beta chains follows, all from one sample in a study of T cells in Graves' hyperthyroidism and ophthalmopathy. TCRdb reanalysed the multiplex PCR reads using MiXCR and keeps one entry per CDR3 protein. The table has hundreds of thousands of distinct CDR3 sequences, around 20% seen once. The source material was blood. Receptors originate from a man aged 45 to 65 with Graves' ophthalmopathy. Each CDR3 is given with its conserved first and last residue. D genes are given only for firm matches. Clone size is stated in some rows and not others, as once, few, many or a class when expanded.

size: many; J: TRBJ2-3; D: -; V: TRBV20-1; CDR3: CSASETGTDTQYF; DNA: TGCAGTGCTAGTGAGACTGGCACAGATACGCAGTATTTT
size: -; J: TRBJ2-5; D: TRBD2; V: TRBV20-1; CDR3: CSARSSGDGAKGETQYF; DNA: TGCAGTGCTAGATCTAGCGGGGACGGAGCTAAGGGAGAGACCCAGTACTTC
size: -; J: TRBJ2-1; D: TRBD1; V: TRBV7-2; CDR3: CASSSPPQGAPYNEQFF; DNA: TGTGCCAGCAGCTCCCCACCACAGGGGGCTCCCTACAATGAGCAGTTCTTC
size: few; J: TRBJ1-1; D: -; V: TRBV12-3/TRBV12-4; CDR3: CASRTGNEAFF; DNA: TGTGCCAGCAGAACCGGGAATGAAGCTTTCTTT
size: few; J: TRBJ2-1; D: TRBD1; V: TRBV27; CDR3: CASTPYRDRDYNEQFF; DNA: TGTGCCAGCACACCCTACCGGGACAGAGACTACAATGAGCAGTTCTTC
size: few; J: TRBJ2-1; D: -; V: TRBV5-1; CDR3: CASSLGVGRANEQFF; DNA: TGCGCCAGCAGCTTGGGGGTCGGTAGGGCCAATGAGCAGTTCTTC
size: -; J: TRBJ2-1; D: -; V: TRBV5-4; CDR3: CASSRTESYNEQFF; DNA: TGTGCCAGCAGCCGGACGGAGTCCTACAATGAGCAGTTCTTC
size: -; J: TRBJ2-1; D: TRBD1; V: TRBV4-1; CDR3: CASSQAPGQGNEQFF; DNA: TGCGCCAGCAGCCAGGCTCCGGGACAGGGCAATGAGCAGTTCTTC
size: many; J: TRBJ2-3; D: -; V: TRBV7-9; CDR3: CASSHDADSGPQYF; DNA: TGTGCCAGCAGCCACGACGCAGACAGCGGGCCGCAGTATTTT
size: -; J: TRBJ1-4; D: -; V: TRBV7-9; CDR3: CASSSVSWGVNEKLFF; DNA: TGTGCCAGCAGCTCCGTCTCTTGGGGGGTTAATGAAAAACTGTTTTTT
size: many; J: TRBJ2-3; D: TRBD2; V: TRBV7-2; CDR3: CASSYPGLAAPDTQYF; DNA: TGTGCCAGCAGCTACCCCGGACTAGCGGCCCCAGATACGCAGTATTTT
size: -; J: TRBJ1-1; D: -; V: TRBV13; CDR3: CASSLMTGREAFF; DNA: TGTGCCAGCAGCTTGATGACCGGAAGAGAAGCTTTCTTT
size: few; J: TRBJ2-1; D: -; V: TRBV29-1; CDR3: CSVEGVQGEGLVHEQFF; DNA: TGCAGCGTTGAAGGGGTGCAGGGTGAGGGTCTCGTTCATGAGCAGTTCTTC
size: few; J: TRBJ2-3; D: TRBD2; V: TRBV6-1; CDR3: CASSQMGGDTQYF; DNA: TGTGCCAGCAGTCAGATGGGGGGGGATACGCAGTATTTT
size: -; J: TRBJ1-2; D: -; V: TRBV7-3; CDR3: CASSSGQGYTF; DNA: TGTGCCAGCAGCTCCGGACAGGGCTACACCTTC
size: many; J: TRBJ1-1; D: -; V: TRBV30; CDR3: CAWRPEAFF; DNA: TGTGCCTGGAGACCTGAAGCTTTCTTT
size: many; J: TRBJ1-6; D: -; V: TRBV5-1; CDR3: CASSSDSDSPLHF; DNA: TGCGCCAGCAGCTCGGACAGCGATTCACCCCTCCACTTT
size: many; J: TRBJ2-7; D: TRBD1; V: TRBV5-1; CDR3: CASSKGQGRDEQYF; DNA: TGCGCCAGCAGCAAGGGACAGGGACGGGACGAGCAGTACTTC
size: few; J: TRBJ1-1; D: -; V: TRBV20-1; CDR3: CSVRGPNTEAFF; DNA: TGCAGTGTCAGGGGCCCGAACACTGAAGCTTTCTTT
size: many; J: TRBJ1-5; D: -; V: TRBV30; CDR3: CAWNSRAFGNQPQHF; DNA: TGTGCCTGGAATTCCCGGGCATTTGGGAATCAGCCCCAGCATTTT
size: few; J: TRBJ2-2; D: -; V: TRBV5-1; CDR3: CASSPGEARELFF; DNA: TGCGCCAGCAGCCCCGGGGAGGCGCGGGAGCTGTTTTTT
size: -; J: TRBJ2-5; D: TRBD1; V: TRBV6-2/TRBV6-3; CDR3: CASRAGQGVQETQYF; DNA: TGTGCCAGCAGAGCGGGACAGGGGGTACAAGAGACCCAGTACTTC
size: -; J: TRBJ2-1; D: TRBD2; V: TRBV5-1; CDR3: CASSLIRLAGGPDEQFF; DNA: TGCGCCAGCAGCCTAATACGACTAGCGGGAGGGCCGGATGAGCAGTTCTTC
size: -; J: TRBJ2-3; D: -; V: TRBV7-2; CDR3: CASSFIRTGTQYF; DNA: TGTGCCAGCAGCTTCATACGCACAGGTACGCAGTATTTT
size: many; J: TRBJ2-7; D: -; V: TRBV11-1; CDR3: CASSPGGSGVPYEQYF; DNA: TGTGCCAGCAGCCCTGGAGGCTCGGGAGTTCCCTACGAGCAGTACTTC
size: -; J: TRBJ2-1; D: -; V: TRBV20-1; CDR3: CSAKDGREQFF; DNA: TGCAGTGCTAAGGACGGACGGGAGCAGTTCTTC
size: -; J: TRBJ1-6; D: -; V: TRBV13; CDR3: CASSSGVSNSPLHF; DNA: TGTGCCAGCAGTTCGGGAGTTAGTAATTCACCCCTCCACTTT
size: many; J: TRBJ1-1; D: TRBD1; V: TRBV2; CDR3: CASSDQQGATEAFF; DNA: TGTGCCAGCAGCGACCAACAGGGGGCCACTGAAGCTTTCTTT
size: many; J: TRBJ2-1; D: TRBD2; V: TRBV11-2; CDR3: CASSSTGTMNNEQFF; DNA: TGTGCCAGCAGCTCTACCGGGACTATGAACAATGAGCAGTTCTTC
size: -; J: TRBJ2-2; D: TRBD2; V: TRBV14; CDR3: CASSQERGGVNTGELFF; DNA: TGTGCCAGCAGCCAAGAGCGGGGGGGCGTGAACACCGGGGAGCTGTTTTTT
size: many; J: TRBJ2-7; D: TRBD2; V: TRBV30; CDR3: CAWSVLAGGAGEQYF; DNA: TGTGCCTGGAGTGTACTAGCGGGAGGGGCAGGCGAGCAGTACTTC